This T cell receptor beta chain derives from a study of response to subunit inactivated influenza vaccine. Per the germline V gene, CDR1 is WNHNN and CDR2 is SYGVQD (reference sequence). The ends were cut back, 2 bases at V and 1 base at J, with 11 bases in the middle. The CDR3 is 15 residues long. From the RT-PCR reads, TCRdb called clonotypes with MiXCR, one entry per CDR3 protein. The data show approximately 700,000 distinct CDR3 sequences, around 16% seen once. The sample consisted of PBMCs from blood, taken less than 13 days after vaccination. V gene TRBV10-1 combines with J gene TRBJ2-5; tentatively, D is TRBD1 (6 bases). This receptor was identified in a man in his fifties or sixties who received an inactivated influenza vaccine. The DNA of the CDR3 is TGCGCCAGCAGTGAGCGCAGGGGAGTCCAAGAGACCCAGTACTTC. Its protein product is CASSERRGVQETQYF.